What follows are 11 T cell receptor beta chains derived from one specimen sequenced in a study of T-cell memory formation after mild COVID-19. TCRdb reanalysed the 5' RACE reads using MiXCR and keeps one entry per CDR3 protein. The sample contains a few hundred thousand distinct CDR3 sequences, 13% to 15% of which appear only once. The sequenced sample consisted of PBMCs or a T cell subset sorted from them (not recorded which). These receptors all stem from a man younger than 35 who had mild COVID-19 (a few samples of this study predate the infection). Cell type and time point are not known.

This clonotype was recorded a few times. The genes are TRBV11-2 and TRBJ2-1, with D perhaps TRBD1 or TRBD2 (6 bases each). V was shortened by 4 bases and J by 12 bases, with 19 bases between the two germline ends. CDR3 length: 14 residues. Germline V gene lookup returns CDR1 SGHAT and CDR2 FQNNGV. CDR3 protein: CASSSPRGPRGQFF. CDR3 DNA: TGTGCCAGCAGCTCTCCTCGGGGGCCGAGGGGGCAGTTCTTC. Combining the CDR3 with reference TRBV11-2 and TRBJ2-1 gives the whole variable domain EAGVAQSPRYKIIEKRQSVAFWCNPISGHATLYWYQQILGQGPKLLIQFQNNGVVDDSQLPKDRFSAERLKGVDSTLKIQPAKLEDSAVYLCASSSPRGPRGQFFGPGTRLTVL.

This clonotype was observed a handful of times. The rearrangement joins TRBV5-6 to TRBJ2-5; D unclear. The ends were cut back, 3 bases at V and 2 bases at J, with 14 bases in the middle. Germline V lookup: CDR1 SGHDT, CDR2 YYEEEE. The CDR3 runs 15 residues. CDR3 sequence (DNA): TGTGCCAGCAGCTCGGCAACAAATATACAAGAGACCCAGTACTTC. It specifies CASSSATNIQETQYF.

The chain recombines TRBV3-1 with TRBJ1-2, with D hard to call. The CDR3 sequence is 14 residues long. With 3 bases removed from V and 3 bases from J, the gap between germline ends came to 11 bases. Germline values: CDR1 LGHDT, CDR2 YNNKEL (reference sequence). The CDR3 protein is CASSQSRGYYGYTF. CDR3 in DNA: TGTGCCAGCAGCCAGTCGCGGGGTTACTATGGCTACACCTTC.

V is TRBV7-3 and J is TRBJ1-4; 8 bases agree with TRBD1. V shed 3 bases, J shed 0 bases, and the junction held 6 bases outside the gene matches. The germline gives CDR1 SGHTA, CDR2 FQGTGA. This CDR3 region has 17 residues. The CDR3 bases are TGTGCCAGCAGCTTGAGGCAGGGGGCTACAACTAATGAAAAACTGTTTTTT. It yields the protein CASSLRQGATTNEKLFF. The whole variable domain, filled in from reference TRBV7-3 and TRBJ1-4, reads GAGVSQTPSNKVTEKGKYVELRCDPISGHTALYWYRQSLGQGPEFLIYFQGTGAADDSGLPNDRFFAVRPEGSVSTLKIQRTERGDSAVYLCASSLRQGATTNEKLFFGSGTQLSVL.

This rearrangement joins TRBV7-2 to TRBJ1-5; D not resolved. Germline values: CDR1 SGHTA, CDR2 FQGNSA. The ends were cut back, 5 bases at V and 1 base at J, with 12 bases in the middle. This CDR3 has 15 amino acids. The CDR3 reads CASSVGPRSNQPQHF. The CDR3 nucleotides are TGTGCCAGCAGCGTAGGCCCAAGGAGCAATCAGCCCCAGCATTTT.

The sample holds a few counts of this clonotype. CDR3 DNA: TGTGCCAGCAGCTTAAACGTAGGATCGGGCGAGCAGTACGTC. It specifies CASSLNVGSGEQYV. The V and J genes are TRBV7-2 and TRBJ2-7; D gene uncertain. The V end lost 2 bases, the J end lost 6 bases, and 14 bases lay between the germline ends. The germline CDR1 and CDR2 sequences are SGHTA and FQGNSA. The CDR3 has 14 residues.

The chain couples TRBV7-9 to TRBJ1-1; D uncertain. The CDR3 covers 13 residues. Germline values: CDR1 SEHNR, CDR2 FQNEAQ (reference sequence). Trimming took 3 bases from V and 6 from J, leaving 11 bases between them. The CDR3 DNA follows: TGTGCCAGCAGCTTCATCTCTGACCCTGAAGCTTTCTTT. Its protein product is CASSFISDPEAFF.

There are a few counts of this clonotype. V is TRBV7-9 and J is TRBJ1-1; D is perhaps TRBD1 (5 bases). The germline V gene has CDR1 SEHNR and CDR2 FQNEAQ (reference sequence). CDR3 length equals 15 residues. The V gene lost 3 bases and the J gene lost 0 bases, with 11 bases spanning the gap. CDR3 coding DNA: TGTGCCAGCAGCTTGGGGGGGGAACTGAACACTGAAGCTTTCTTT. It encodes CASSLGGELNTEAFF.

The chain joins TRBV7-9 to TRBJ1-2; D call uncertain. This CDR3 is built from 12 residues. The germline V gene has CDR1 SEHNR and CDR2 FQNEAQ (reference sequence). Trimming shortened V by 8 bases and J by 4 bases, and 11 bases separated the two germline ends. The CDR3 sequence is CASEKSGYGYTF. DNA of the CDR3: TGTGCCAGCGAAAAGAGCGGCTATGGCTACACCTTC.

This clonotype appeared many times. This chain links TRBV5-1 with TRBJ2-1, with D unresolved. Germline assignment: CDR1 SGHRS and CDR2 YFSETQ. Trimming removed 4 bases at V and 9 bases at J, with 11 bases between. The CDR3 has 12 residues. In nucleotides, the CDR3 is TGCGCCAGCAGCGACACTCCTGGTGAGCAGTTCTTC. Its protein product is CASSDTPGEQFF.

This clonotype has ten or more counts. V and J are TRBV20-1 and TRBJ2-7; 9 nucleotides agree with TRBD2. The CDR3 consists of 14 residues. CDR1 DFQATT and CDR2 SNEGSKA come from the germline V gene (reference sequence). J gave up 1 base and V 4 bases, and 5 bases lay outside the gene matches. Here the CDR3 DNA reads TGCAGTGCTACCGGGACTAGCAGGTCCTACGAGCAGTACTTC. It codes for CSATGTSRSYEQYF.